This T cell receptor (beta chain) stems from a study of Ad26.COV2.S vaccination and SARS-CoV-2 variants. About the research overall: Sample donor was a member of the COV1001 Ad26.COV2.S trial arm. In the study, Ad26.COV2.S was injected intramuscularly once, or twice 56 days apart.

The data were produced by immunoSEQ multiplex PCR, yet TCRdb's version contains in-frame clones alone and is incomplete. Of about 350,000 clones listed, around 89% are singletons. Germline-derived CDR1 and CDR2 are MNHEY and SVGAGI. This CDR3 is 16 amino acids long. The V gene lost 4 bases and the J gene lost 2 bases, with 18 bases spanning the gap. As to this clone: Its specificity is not known.

Treatment described: around 19 received Ad26.COV2.S at low or high dose, single or two shots; roughly 5 received placebo; per-sample allocation not given. Sampling was done on day 63 after the first vaccine or placebo injection. General study points: Compared with placebo recipients, vaccine recipients had higher spike-specific TCR breadth.

The V and J genes are TRBV6-5 and TRBJ2-7; D gene unclear. Sequenced material: peripheral blood, taken in a trial of Ad26.COV2.S vaccine versus placebo. This clonotype originated in a person aged 18-65 years who received the Ad26.COV2.S COVID-19 vaccine or a placebo. DNA of the CDR3: TGTGCCAGCAGTTTCCGGTCGTATCAGTTCCCCTACGAGCAGTACTTC. Its translation is CASSFRSYQFPYEQYF.